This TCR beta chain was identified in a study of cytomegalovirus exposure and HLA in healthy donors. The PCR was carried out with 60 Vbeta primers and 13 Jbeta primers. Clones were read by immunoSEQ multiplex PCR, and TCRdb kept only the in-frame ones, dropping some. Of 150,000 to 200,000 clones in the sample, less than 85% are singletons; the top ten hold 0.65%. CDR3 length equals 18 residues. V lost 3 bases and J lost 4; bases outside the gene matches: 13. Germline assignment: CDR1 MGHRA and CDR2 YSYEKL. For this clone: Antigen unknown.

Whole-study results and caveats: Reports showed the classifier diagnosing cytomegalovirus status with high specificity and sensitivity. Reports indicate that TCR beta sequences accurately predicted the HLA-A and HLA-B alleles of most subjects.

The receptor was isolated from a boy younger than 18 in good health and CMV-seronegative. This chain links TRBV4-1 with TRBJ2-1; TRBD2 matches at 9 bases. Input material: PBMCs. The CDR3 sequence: CASSQGPFGLASYNEQFF. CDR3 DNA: TGCGCCAGCAGCCAGGGGCCCTTTGGACTAGCGTCATACAATGAGCAGTTCTTC.